This T cell receptor (beta chain) emerged from a study of blood T cell repertoires in COVID-19. Study information: COVID-19 samples, acute and convalescent, were from the United States, Italy and Spain. Sources were T cells, B-cell-depleted T cells, or PBMCs; the material itself was cDNA or gDNA.

This CDR3 is built from 17 residues. V gave up 0 bases and J gave up 0 bases, with 14 bases separating them. CDR1 and CDR2 (germline): SGHTA, FQGNSA. How the authors handled the data: By means of reference gene primer amplification, nucleated cell counts were estimated. The data were produced by immunoSEQ multiplex PCR, yet TCRdb's version contains in-frame clones alone and is incomplete. The DNA was the basis for D and trimming; V, J and clone size are from that table. The table lists 100,000 or so clones, approximately 85% of them singletons. Sequencing was performed on peripheral blood. This TCR derives from a man in his sixties with acute or convalescent COVID-19. The gene calls are TRBV7-2 and TRBJ1-2; possible D gene TRBD1, 6 bases. Here the CDR3 reads CASSLAPRPGANYGYTF. The CDR3 coding sequence is TGTGCCAGCAGCTTAGCTCCCCGACCAGGGGCTAACTATGGCTACACCTTC.